The clone carrying this TCR beta chain was picked up one time. Antigen unknown. The data were taken from a study of cytomegalovirus exposure and HLA in healthy donors. Whole-study findings and limits: Beyond CMV serostatus, there was no information to go on about immune exposure. Productive rates of about 90% or about 30% were seen for most TCR beta V segments in an earlier analysis.

CDR1 and CDR2 from the germline V gene are SEHNR and FQNEAQ (reference sequence). The J segment lost 6 bases and the V segment lost 11 bases, leaving 11 bases of the junction unmatched. This CDR3 region has 13 residues. Researchers ran the PCR with 60 Vbeta and 13 Jbeta primers. Per the original methods: There were some 87 million unique TCR beta chains by a later count, and around 10 million of them were shared. The protocol was immunoSEQ multiplex PCR, while the TCRdb copy is restricted to in-frame clones and leaves out a portion. V and J calls and clone size are those listed in that table; D and trimming were worked out from the DNA. This table holds approximately 150,000 clones, around 80% found once.

The source is a man in his forties in good health and CMV-seronegative. The sequenced material came from PBMCs. This sequence joins TRBV7-9 and TRBJ1-2, with 8 bases identical to TRBD1. The CDR3 spells CAGAGQGANGYTF. The CDR3 DNA follows: TGTGCCGGGGCTGGGCAGGGGGCAAATGGCTACACCTTC.